These 29 T cell receptor beta chains were sequenced from one sample in a study of blood T cell repertoires in COVID-19. Assay used: immunoSEQ multiplex PCR; TCRdb lists only in-frame clones, some missing. This table has about 89,000 clones, about 91% appearing once. The specimen was peripheral blood. These receptors all stem from a man aged 60-69 years with acute or convalescent COVID-19.

This chain links TRBV29-1 with TRBJ1-1; 7 bases match TRBD1. Unmatched junction bases numbered 3, after V lost 7 bases and J lost 1 base. The CDR3 totals 12 residues. CDR1 and CDR2 from the germline V gene are SQVTM and ANQGSEA. This CDR3 reads CSGRQGNTEAFF. CDR3 DNA: TGCAGCGGCCGACAGGGGAACACTGAAGCTTTCTTT.

The chain employs TRBV5-1 and TRBJ2-1, with 14 nucleotides matching TRBD2. The germline gives CDR1 SGHRS, CDR2 YFSETQ. The CDR3 totals 17 residues. The V segment lost 2 bases and the J segment 5 bases; nucleotides outside the gene matches: 6. CDR3 in DNA: TGCGCCAGCAGCTTCGGACTAGCGGGAGGTAAGAACAATGAGCAGTTCTTC. As protein: CASSFGLAGGKNNEQFF.

The V call is TRBV27, the J call TRBJ1-5; 8 bases match TRBD1. V lost 4 bases and J lost 7; bases outside the gene matches: 6. Germline V gene lookup returns CDR1 MNHEY and CDR2 SMNVEV (reference sequence). The CDR3 extends over 14 amino acids. The CDR3: CASSSDRDWQPQHF. The CDR3 DNA reads TGTGCCAGCAGTTCGGACAGGGATTGGCAGCCCCAGCATTTT.

The CDR3 coding sequence is TGCGCCAGCAGCCAAACCGTCCAGGGCTTGAACACTGAAGCTTTCTTT. Translation: CASSQTVQGLNTEAFF. This rearrangement joins TRBV4-1 to TRBJ1-1, with D possibly TRBD1 on 5 matching bases. The V end lost 2 bases, the J end lost 0 bases, and 13 bases lay between the germline ends. The CDR3 covers 16 residues. CDR1 is MGHRA and CDR2 is YSYEKL in the germline V gene.

V and J are TRBV27 and TRBJ2-7, with a tentative D call TRBD2 (6 bases). This CDR3 has 15 residues. CDR1 is MNHEY, CDR2 SMNVEV, per germline (reference sequence). The V gene lost 5 bases and the J gene lost 3 bases, with 17 bases spanning the gap. The CDR3 DNA reads TGTGCCAGCAGTCCGACGGGACTCCCCTTCTACGAGCAGTACTTC. Translating it yields CASSPTGLPFYEQYF.

The J gene is TRBJ1-3, the V gene TRBV19, with a tentative D call TRBD1 (5 bases). CDR1 LNHDA and CDR2 SQIVND come from the germline V gene (reference sequence). The CDR3 sequence is 13 residues long. Trimming took off 3 bases at V and 4 bases at J, with 7 bases between the two ends. The CDR3 spells CASSMGQGNTIYF. In DNA, the CDR3 is TGTGCCAGTAGTATGGGGCAGGGAAACACCATATATTTT.

Only a few counts were recorded for this clone. V and J are TRBV5-8 and TRBJ1-1; 10 bases are a match to TRBD1. The CDR3 has 16 amino acids. V lost 3 bases, J lost 4 bases, and 9 bases stayed unmatched. Germline values: CDR1 SGHTS, CDR2 YDEGEE. CDR3 sequence (DNA): TGTGCCAGCAGCTCCGGGACAGGGGCCCCCGGCACTGAAGCTTTCTTT. Amino acids: CASSSGTGAPGTEAFF.

V and J are TRBV5-1 and TRBJ1-1, with D perhaps matching TRBD1 (5 bases). From germline, CDR1 is SGHRS and CDR2 YFSETQ. The CDR3 has 15 amino acids. V lost 1 base and J lost 1, with 11 bases in between. CDR3 DNA sequence: TGCGCCAGCAGCTTGACAGGCCCTAAGAACACTGAAGCTTTCTTT. Translating it yields CASSLTGPKNTEAFF.

J is TRBJ1-5 and V is TRBV6-5, with 9 bases lining up with TRBD1. Germline V lookup: CDR1 MNHEY, CDR2 SVGAGI. Trimming took 6 bases from V and 1 from J; bases not matched to a gene: 4. The CDR3 spans 15 residues. In nucleotides, the CDR3 is TGTGCCAGCAGGTCGACAGGGGGAAGCAATCAGCCCCAGCATTTT. As protein: CASRSTGGSNQPQHF.

V and J are TRBV6-1 and TRBJ1-2; TRBD1 might be the D (6 bases). The CDR3 runs 14 residues. Per the germline V gene, CDR1 is MNHNS and CDR2 is SASEGT. Trimming took 3 bases from V and 4 from J, leaving 12 bases between them. The CDR3 region is CASSDQGRAYGYTF. The DNA of the CDR3 is TGTGCCAGCAGTGATCAGGGGAGGGCCTATGGCTACACCTTC.

This clone came up once. The V call is TRBV5-4, the J call TRBJ2-3, with TRBD2 as a possible D gene (6 bases). Germline V lookup: CDR1 SGHNT, CDR2 YYREEE (reference sequence). The CDR3 sequence is 14 residues long. The ends were cut back, 4 bases at V and 0 bases at J, with 9 bases in the middle. The CDR3 loop reads CASSVGTSTDTQYF. CDR3 bases: TGTGCCAGCAGCGTCGGGACTAGCACAGATACGCAGTATTTT.

There are a few counts of this clone. This rearrangement joins TRBV30 to TRBJ1-1, with D tentatively TRBD1 (6 bases). The germline gives CDR1 GTSNPN, CDR2 SVGIG (reference sequence). With 1 base removed from V and 1 base from J, the gap between germline ends came to 16 bases. This CDR3 is 16 amino acids long. CDR3 region: CAWSADRTGWNTEAFF. The CDR3 nucleotides read TGTGCCTGGAGTGCTGACAGGACGGGTTGGAACACTGAAGCTTTCTTT.

This chain links TRBV4-2 with TRBJ1-5, with 10 nucleotides matching TRBD1. CDR3 length: 18 residues. With V trimmed by 0 bases and J by 2 bases, 7 bases remained unmatched. Per germline, CDR1 LGHNA and CDR2 YNFKEQ. CDR3 protein: CASSQDGQGEIGNQPQHF. CDR3 DNA sequence: TGTGCCAGCAGCCAAGACGGACAGGGGGAAATAGGCAATCAGCCCCAGCATTTT.

This chain joins TRBV5-6 and TRBJ2-7; 14 bases agree with TRBD2. CDR3 length: 17 amino acids. J gave up 6 bases and V 4 bases, and 12 bases lay outside the gene matches. Germline CDR1 and CDR2: SGHDT and YYEEEE. The CDR3 coding sequence is TGTGCCAGCAGCGCGGGACTAGCGGGAGTTCCCCCGGGCGAGCAGTACTTC. This translates into CASSAGLAGVPPGEQYF.

This clone was found once. This chain links TRBV14 with TRBJ2-4; TRBD1 is a possible D gene (6 bases). Between the trimmed V and J ends, which lost 4 bases and 0 bases, there was a span of 10 bases. This CDR3 has 15 residues. Germline V lookup: CDR1 SGHDN, CDR2 FVKESK. The CDR3 loop reads CASSLVGGAKNIQYF. The CDR3 DNA follows: TGTGCCAGCAGCCTAGTAGGGGGAGCCAAAAACATTCAGTACTTC.

This chain connects TRBV11-1 to TRBJ1-2, with 9 positions matching TRBD1. Germline loops: CDR1 SGHAT, CDR2 FQDESV (reference sequence). This CDR3 spans 15 amino acids. V lost 2 bases and J lost 2; bases outside the gene matches: 3. CDR3 DNA sequence: TGTGCCAGCAGCTTAAACAGGGGGCAGAACTATGGCTACACCTTC. The encoded protein is CASSLNRGQNYGYTF.

This chain joins TRBV15 and TRBJ2-4; D is perhaps TRBD2 (7 bases). Germline CDR1 and CDR2: LNHNV and YYDKDF (reference sequence). This CDR3 has 16 residues. Trimming took off 1 base at V and 7 bases at J, with 17 bases between the two ends. The CDR3 reads CATSRGGRGAVNIQYF. The CDR3 coding sequence is TGTGCCACCAGCAGAGGCGGCCGGGGGGCGGTGAACATTCAGTACTTC.

The chain uses TRBV5-6 and TRBJ2-7; 9 bases line up with TRBD2. The germline V gene has CDR1 SGHDT and CDR2 YYEEEE. V was clipped by 5 bases and J by 3 bases; unmatched bases: 9. The CDR3 consists of 15 residues. DNA for the CDR3: TGTGCCAGCAGTACGCAGACTAGCGGCCTCTACGAGCAGTACTTC. Protein product: CASSTQTSGLYEQYF.

This chain uses TRBV4-2 with TRBJ1-5; D is uncertain. V lost 2 bases and J 4 bases, leaving 15 bases between the germline ends. The CDR3 runs to 16 residues. The germline V gene has CDR1 LGHNA and CDR2 YNFKEQ. CDR3 coding DNA: TGTGCCAGCAGCCAACTAAATTTAGGAGGGAATCAGCCCCAGCATTTT. Protein product: CASSQLNLGGNQPQHF.

This clone has just a few counts. The chain employs TRBV27 and TRBJ1-5; 9 nucleotides line up with TRBD1. The CDR3 loop spans 14 amino acids. With 6 bases clipped from V and 9 bases from J, the junction kept 9 bases outside the gene matches. Germline V CDR1 and CDR2: MNHEY, SMNVEV (reference sequence). CDR3 sequence (DNA): TGTGCCAGCAGGAGCGGGACAGGGTATGGGCCCCAGCATTTT. Its translation: CASRSGTGYGPQHF.

The rearrangement links TRBV21-1 to TRBJ2-7; the DNA was not used to check the table's D call, TRBD1. TRBV21-1 is deemed a pseudogene. This CDR3 region has 17 residues. The CDR3 DNA follows: TGTGCCAGCAGCCTCCATACACGGACAGGGGTGAGCTACGAGCAGTACTTC. The encoded protein is CASSLHTRTGVSYEQYF.

The rearrangement joins TRBV6-5 to TRBJ1-3; D ambiguous. V was clipped by 8 bases and J by 2 bases, with 4 bases between them. CDR1 is MNHEY, CDR2 SVGAGI, per germline. The CDR3 is 11 residues long. CDR3 loop: CASSAGNTIYF. CDR3 nucleotide sequence: TGTGCCAGCTCTGCTGGAAACACCATATATTTT.

The V and J genes are TRBV4-1 and TRBJ2-5, with 7 bases that match TRBD2. The CDR3 runs to 16 residues. The V segment lost 1 base and the J segment 2 bases; nucleotides outside the gene matches: 7. Germline CDR1 MGHRA, CDR2 YSYEKL. CDR3 sequence reads: CASSQGQRGPQETQYF. CDR3 nucleotide sequence: TGCGCCAGCAGCCAAGGGCAGCGGGGTCCACAAGAGACCCAGTACTTC.

The chain carries TRBV19 and TRBJ1-1; 7 nucleotides line up with TRBD1. The length of the CDR3 is 15 residues. CDR1 is LNHDA, CDR2 SQIVND, per germline (reference sequence). V trimming: 7 bases; J trimming: 6 bases; junction bases outside the gene matches: 14. In nucleotides, the CDR3 is TGTGCCAGTAAACTAGGGGGCGCGTCTCCCCCTGAAGCTTTCTTT. It is translated as CASKLGGASPPEAFF.

This clone was seen only once. This chain joins TRBV28 and TRBJ1-1; no reliable D call. The germline V gene has CDR1 MDHEN and CDR2 SYDVKM. The CDR3 is 11 amino acids. V was shortened by 7 bases and J by 2 bases, with 5 bases between the two germline ends. This CDR3 is CASTQNTEAFF. The CDR3 DNA reads TGTGCCAGCACCCAAAACACTGAAGCTTTCTTT.

The V and J genes are TRBV30 and TRBJ2-3; no reliable D call. Deletions cut 2 bases from V and 1 base from J, with 4 bases between. This CDR3 has 12 amino acids. From germline, CDR1 is GTSNPN and CDR2 SVGIG (reference sequence). The CDR3 protein is CAWSSGTDTQYF. The CDR3 nucleotides read TGTGCCTGGAGTAGCGGCACAGATACGCAGTATTTT.

The chain employs TRBV24-1 and TRBJ2-6; D unclear. Trimming removed 11 bases from V and 0 bases from J, with 10 bases in between. CDR3 length equals 14 residues. The germline CDR1 and CDR2 sequences are KGHDR and SFDVKD. CDR3 protein: CAISRGSGANVLTF. In nucleotides, the CDR3 is TGTGCCATAAGTAGAGGCTCTGGGGCCAACGTCCTGACTTTC.

The chain couples TRBV5-1 to TRBJ1-2; D is possibly TRBD1 (5 bases). Germline V gene sequence: CDR1 SGHRS, CDR2 YFSETQ. With 0 bases removed from V and 2 bases from J, the gap between germline ends came to 11 bases. The CDR3 has 15 amino acids. CDR3 sequence reads: CASSLAGSGNYGYTF. CDR3 in DNA: TGCGCCAGCAGCTTGGCGGGTTCAGGGAACTATGGCTACACCTTC.

This rearrangement joins TRBV6-2 or TRBV6-3 to TRBJ2-7, with a tentative D call TRBD2 (5 bases). V lost 0 bases and J lost 0, with 21 bases in between. There are 19 residues in the CDR3. Germline V gene lookup returns CDR1 MNHEY and CDR2 SVGEGT. The CDR3 loop reads CASSYSPAASRLYSYEQYF. DNA of the CDR3: TGTGCCAGCAGTTACTCTCCGGCCGCATCGCGACTATACTCCTACGAGCAGTACTTC.